This passage covers 17 T cell receptor beta chains from one sample sequenced in a study of cytotoxic CD8 clonotypes in ibrutinib-treated CLL. Produced via immunoSEQ multiplex PCR; TCRdb's table is partial and in-frame only. The repertoire holds hundreds of thousands of clones, with roughly two thirds as singletons. The specimen was PBMCs, collected after 36 months of ibrutinib treatment. The receptors were gathered from a human donor with chronic lymphocytic leukemia.

The rearrangement uses TRBV4-3 and TRBJ2-3; D is ambiguous. Deletions cut 0 bases from V and 0 bases from J, with 7 bases between. This CDR3 spans 15 amino acids. Germline assignment: CDR1 LGHNA and CDR2 YSLEER. CDR3 DNA sequence: TGCGCCAGCAGCCAAGACAGGATTAGCACAGATACGCAGTATTTT. Translation: CASSQDRISTDTQYF.

The sample holds one count of this clone. V usage is TRBV4-1 and J usage is TRBJ2-4; 8 bases fit TRBD2. V shed 8 bases, J shed 2 bases, and the junction held 14 bases outside the gene matches. The CDR3 is 17 amino acids. Germline CDR1 is MGHRA and CDR2 is YSYEKL. The CDR3 loop reads CASGPGVSGGSKNIQYF. CDR3 in DNA: TGCGCCAGCGGACCGGGGGTTTCGGGAGGGTCCAAAAACATTCAGTACTTC.

This chain uses TRBV7-8 with TRBJ1-5; TRBD1 might be the D (6 bases). Trimming shortened V by 4 bases and J by 5 bases, and 15 bases separated the two germline ends. Germline loops: CDR1 SGHVS, CDR2 FQNEAQ. The CDR3 spans 15 residues. The CDR3 sequence is CASSSTRGYDQPQHF. The CDR3 DNA sequence: TGTGCCAGCAGCTCTACTAGGGGGTACGATCAGCCCCAGCATTTT.

The chain couples TRBV9 to TRBJ1-6; D possibly corresponds to TRBD1 (5 bases). V dropped 0 bases and J dropped 10 bases, with 14 bases sitting between them. From germline, CDR1 is SGDLS and CDR2 YYNGEE. The CDR3 runs 15 residues. This CDR3 reads CASSVGRTQGSPLHF. The CDR3 region has the DNA TGTGCCAGCAGCGTAGGCAGGACCCAGGGCTCACCCCTCCACTTT.

The V and J genes are TRBV5-1 and TRBJ1-4, with D possibly TRBD1 on 5 matching bases. Per germline, CDR1 SGHRS and CDR2 YFSETQ. The CDR3 contains 14 residues. Trimming took 5 bases from V and 0 from J, leaving 8 bases between them. The CDR3 is CASSGTATNEKLFF. The CDR3 DNA sequence: TGCGCCAGCAGTGGGACGGCAACTAATGAAAAACTGTTTTTT.

This clone was observed a single time. This chain joins TRBV4-1 and TRBJ1-6; 8 nucleotides line up with TRBD1. Germline V CDR1 and CDR2: MGHRA, YSYEKL. Trimming took 1 base from V and 6 from J; bases not matched to a gene: 8. The CDR3 spans 17 residues. As DNA, the CDR3 is TGCGCCAGCAGCCAAGTTGCCGGACAGGGCGTTAATTCACCCCTCCACTTT. As protein: CASSQVAGQGVNSPLHF.

Only a few counts were recorded for this clone. The chain joins TRBV9 to TRBJ2-1; 10 bases fit TRBD2. V shed 4 bases, J shed 6 bases, and the junction held 4 bases outside the gene matches. From germline, CDR1 is SGDLS and CDR2 YYNGEE. The CDR3 is made up of 14 amino acids. CDR3 residues: CASSYRLAGNEQFF. CDR3 nucleotides: TGTGCCAGCAGCTATCGACTAGCGGGCAATGAGCAGTTCTTC.

The chain combines TRBV9 with TRBJ1-2, with D perhaps matching TRBD1 (5 bases). The CDR3 totals 15 residues. Trimming took 4 bases from V and 7 from J, leaving 20 bases between them. The germline CDR1 and CDR2 sequences are SGDLS and YYNGEE. The CDR3 sequence is CASSPQTEGLGGYTF. In nucleotides, the CDR3 is TGTGCCAGCAGCCCACAGACAGAGGGGTTGGGTGGCTACACCTTC.

The chain carries TRBV6-6 and TRBJ2-3, with no clear D. Germline V lookup: CDR1 MNHNY, CDR2 SVGAGI (reference sequence). Trimming stripped 5 bases from V and 2 bases from J, with 5 bases between. CDR3 length: 12 residues. The chain's CDR3 is CASSLSTDTQYF. In nucleotides, the CDR3 is TGTGCCAGCAGTCTGTCCACAGATACGCAGTATTTT.

The table lists this clone with a count of one. The rearrangement links TRBV5-4 to TRBJ1-1; D not resolved. CDR3 length: 13 residues. Trimming removed 2 bases at V and 2 bases at J, with 7 bases between. The germline V gene has CDR1 SGHNT and CDR2 YYREEE (reference sequence). The CDR3 region is CASSFIPNTEAFF. CDR3 DNA: TGTGCCAGCAGCTTTATCCCTAACACTGAAGCTTTCTTT.

The chain links TRBV27 to TRBJ2-2; TRBD1 matches at 12 bases. The CDR3 runs 18 residues. Germline CDR1 is MNHEY and CDR2 is SMNVEV (reference sequence). Trimming at V came to 10 bases and at J to 0 bases, leaving 12 bases not matched to a gene. The CDR3 protein is CATQGGTGGFPNTGELFF. CDR3 in DNA: TGTGCCACCCAGGGGGGGACAGGGGGCTTTCCGAACACCGGGGAGCTGTTTTTT.

This clone appeared a single time. This sequence joins TRBV2 and TRBJ2-5, with D hard to call. This CDR3 has 16 amino acids. The germline gives CDR1 SNHLY, CDR2 FYNNEI. The ends were cut back, 2 bases at V and 0 bases at J, with 13 bases in the middle. The CDR3 here is CASSERLATDQETQYF. CDR3 bases: TGTGCCAGCAGTGAACGGTTGGCGACGGACCAAGAGACCCAGTACTTC.

The chain couples TRBV19 to TRBJ1-1; 7 bases are a match to TRBD1. Per germline, CDR1 LNHDA and CDR2 SQIVND (reference sequence). Trimming removed 6 bases from V and 1 base from J; junction bases left unmatched: 5. There are 14 residues in the CDR3. As DNA, the CDR3 is TGTGCCAGTAGAAGACAGGGCGGGAACACTGAAGCTTTCTTT. It codes for CASRRQGGNTEAFF.

Worth noting for this clone: Other DNA sequences in the same sample also yield this CDR3. The genes are TRBV9 and TRBJ2-7; D is possibly TRBD2 (6 bases). Trimming left V 0 bases short and J 3 bases short, with 10 bases between. This CDR3 is 14 amino acids long. Germline loops: CDR1 SGDLS, CDR2 YYNGEE. The CDR3 DNA sequence: TGTGCCAGCAGCGTAGGTCTAGCGAGCTACGAGCAGTACTTC. Translated: CASSVGLASYEQYF.

A few counts support this clone. The rearrangement uses TRBV6-1 and TRBJ1-5; 7 bases are a match to TRBD1. The junction had 2 bases not matched to a gene; V was cut back by 1 base and J by 5 bases. There are 14 residues in the CDR3. CDR1 MNHNS and CDR2 SASEGT come from the germline V gene. CDR3 residues: CASSEGQGHQPQHF. The CDR3 DNA sequence: TGTGCCAGCAGTGAAGGACAGGGACATCAGCCCCAGCATTTT.

The chain couples TRBV27 to TRBJ2-3; 9 bases line up with TRBD2. The CDR3 runs 15 residues. Trimming took 2 bases from V and 7 from J; bases not matched to a gene: 7. The V gene's germline CDR1 is MNHEY and CDR2 SMNVEV (reference sequence). CDR3 amino acids: CASSLRRGGSYTQYF. CDR3 coding DNA: TGTGCCAGCAGTTTAAGGCGGGGGGGTTCCTATACGCAGTATTTT.

The V and J genes are TRBV27 and TRBJ2-4; D gene unclear. V dropped 4 bases and J dropped 0 bases, with 7 bases sitting between them. CDR1 and CDR2 from the germline V gene are MNHEY and SMNVEV (reference sequence). This CDR3 region has 14 residues. The DNA for the CDR3 is TGTGCCAGCAGTTCGTTAGGAGCCAAAAACATTCAGTACTTC. Translating gives CASSSLGAKNIQYF.